This is a list of T cell receptor beta chains from one sample in a study of T cell responses to AZD1222 COVID-19 vaccine. Some clones are missing from TCRdb's copy, which holds only in-frame ones; the method was immunoSEQ multiplex PCR. Of some 130,000 clones in the sample, roughly 91% were seen once. The sample here was peripheral blood, taken 28 days after the second AZD1222 dose. Receptors originate from an adult who received the AZD1222 COVID-19 vaccine. The CDR3 runs from the conserved cysteine through the conserved F or W. Fields, in order: CDR3 length, J gene, V gene, clone size, D gene, CDR3 protein, CDR3 DNA. D genes are given only for firm matches. Clone size is given for some rows only: seen once, a few or many times, or a class if the clone is expanded.

14,TRBJ1-3,TRBV28,-,-,CASYPDSFGNTIYF,TGTGCCAGCTATCCGGACAGTTTTGGAAACACCATATATTTT
13,TRBJ1-2,TRBV15,-,TRBD1,CATSNRDRDGYTF,TGTGCCACCAGCAACAGGGACAGGGACGGCTACACCTTC
14,TRBJ2-2,TRBV5-1,-,-,CASSEQGNTGELFF,TGCGCCAGCAGCGAACAGGGGAACACCGGGGAGCTGTTTTTT
16,TRBJ1-1,TRBV29-1,-,TRBD1,CSVSMTGNRFSAEAFF,TGCAGCGTTTCCATGACAGGGAACAGATTCAGTGCCGAAGCTTTCTTT
11,TRBJ2-7,TRBV27,-,-,CASSSSYEQYF,TGTGCCAGCAGCTCATCCTACGAGCAGTACTTC
15,TRBJ2-5,TRBV7-9,-,TRBD2,CASSLGSGRIETQYF,TGTGCCAGCAGCTTAGGTAGCGGGAGAATAGAGACCCAGTACTTC
16,TRBJ1-2,TRBV28,-,-,CASSPFPVEANYGYTF,TGTGCCAGCAGCCCTTTTCCGGTAGAGGCTAACTATGGCTACACCTTC
15,TRBJ1-5,TRBV2,-,-,CASSEEGGSNQPQHF,TGTGCCAGCAGTGAAGAGGGCGGGAGCAATCAGCCCCAGCATTTT
15,TRBJ1-5,TRBV6-5,-,-,CASSYSGGDDQPQHF,TGTGCCAGCAGTTACTCAGGGGGGGACGATCAGCCCCAGCATTTT
16,TRBJ2-3,TRBV14,-,-,CASSQGQSYSTDTQYF,TGTGCCAGCAGCCAAGGACAGAGTTATAGCACAGATACGCAGTATTTT
12,TRBJ1-2,TRBV7-9,-,-,CASSQSNYGYTF,TGTGCCAGCAGCCAGTCGAACTATGGCTACACCTTC
16,TRBJ2-3,TRBV28,-,-,CASSLILAPKADTQYF,TGTGCCAGCAGTTTAATCCTCGCCCCGAAAGCAGATACGCAGTATTTT
13,TRBJ1-2,TRBV30,once,-,CAWSVIRFYGYTF,TGTGCCTGGAGTGTGATTCGATTCTATGGCTACACCTTC
16,TRBJ2-3,TRBV4-2,-,-,CASSHSRSRSTDTQYF,TGTGCCAGCAGCCACTCGAGGAGCCGCAGCACAGATACGCAGTATTTT
15,TRBJ1-6,TRBV21-1,-,-,CASSPGLPYNSPLHF,TGTGCCAGCAGCCCGGGGCTGCCCTATAATTCACCCCTCCACTTT
14,TRBJ1-2,TRBV5-1,once,TRBD1,CASSRDRGEDGYTF,TGCGCCAGCAGCCGGGACAGGGGGGAGGATGGCTACACCTTC
15,TRBJ2-7,TRBV10-3,-,-,CAISDQETRGYEQYF,TGTGCCATCAGTGATCAGGAGACAAGAGGCTACGAGCAGTACTTC
15,TRBJ2-1,TRBV5-1,-,-,CASSTGQTYYNEQFF,TGCGCCAGCAGCACCGGACAGACCTACTACAATGAGCAGTTCTTC
14,TRBJ2-7,TRBV6-5,-,-,CASSYYRSSYEQYF,TGTGCCAGCAGTTATTACAGGAGCTCCTACGAGCAGTACTTC
13,TRBJ1-2,TRBV6-5,-,TRBD1,CASRLGQGVGYTF,TGTGCCAGCAGACTCGGACAGGGAGTAGGCTACACCTTC
16,TRBJ1-3,TRBV13,-,TRBD1,CASSTDRGSSGNTIYF,TGTGCCAGCAGCACAGACAGGGGCTCCTCTGGAAACACCATATATTTT
14,TRBJ1-1,TRBV5-1,-,-,CASSFDSLNTEAFF,TGCGCCAGCAGCTTTGACAGTTTAAACACTGAAGCTTTCTTT
13,TRBJ2-4,TRBV5-4,-,-,CASSPVPSDPGTF,TGTGCCAGCAGCCCGGTCCCTTCCGACCCCGGAACTTTC
14,TRBJ1-2,TRBV15,-,TRBD1,CATSGVDRGYGYTF,TGTGCCACCAGCGGAGTGGACAGGGGATATGGCTACACCTTC
16,TRBJ2-2,TRBV6-5,-,-,CASSFNQGRRTGELFF,TGTGCCAGCAGTTTCAACCAGGGGAGGCGGACCGGGGAGCTGTTTTTT
16,TRBJ2-1,TRBV7-3,once,TRBD2,CASSLSLASGYNEQFF,TGTGCCAGCAGCTTATCGTTGGCTAGCGGCTACAATGAGCAGTTCTTC
12,TRBJ2-5,TRBV2,-,-,CASLGAQETQYF,TGTGCCTCCCTGGGGGCCCAAGAGACCCAGTACTTC
13,TRBJ1-2,TRBV6-5,-,-,CASSYSPGEDYTF,TGTGCCAGCAGTTACTCGCCAGGGGAAGACTACACCTTC
16,TRBJ2-2,TRBV10-2,-,TRBD2,CASSRTSGFVTGELFF,TGCGCCAGCAGCCGGACTAGCGGATTTGTCACCGGGGAGCTGTTTTTT
12,TRBJ2-1,TRBV19,-,-,CASSQVRNEQFF,TGTGCCAGTAGTCAAGTACGGAATGAGCAGTTCTTC
13,TRBJ2-1,TRBV18,-,-,CASSPKTYNEQFF,TGTGCCAGCTCACCAAAGACCTACAATGAGCAGTTCTTC
13,TRBJ2-7,TRBV30,-,-,CAALGGSSYEQYF,TGTGCGGCATTAGGAGGGAGTAGCTACGAGCAGTACTTC
15,TRBJ1-6,TRBV5-6,-,-,CASSLGQLGASPLHF,TGTGCCAGCAGCTTGGGACAGTTGGGAGCCTCACCCCTCCACTTT
15,TRBJ2-3,TRBV5-4,-,TRBD2,CASSRDGRNTDTQYF,TGTGCCAGCAGCCGGGACGGGAGGAACACAGATACGCAGTATTTT
18,TRBJ2-1,TRBV11-1,-,TRBD2,CASSLATPASGVYNEQFF,TGTGCCAGCAGCTTAGCGACCCCAGCTAGCGGGGTCTACAATGAGCAGTTCTTC
13,TRBJ1-2,TRBV18,-,-,CASSPRGTDGYTF,TGTGCCAGCTCACCGAGAGGGACGGACGGCTACACCTTC
14,TRBJ2-1,TRBV7-3,-,-,CASSPQGGYNEQFF,TGTGCCAGCAGCCCCCAGGGGGGGTACAATGAGCAGTTCTTC
15,TRBJ1-4,TRBV5-1,-,TRBD1,CASSPGTVINEKLFF,TGCGCCAGCAGCCCTGGGACAGTCATTAATGAAAAACTGTTTTTT
15,TRBJ2-2,TRBV5-1,-,-,CASSLGRELAGELFF,TGCGCCAGCAGCTTGGGCAGGGAGCTAGCCGGGGAGCTGTTTTTT
16,TRBJ2-3,TRBV7-3,-,-,CASSLKVAGVTDTQYF,TGTGCCAGCAGCTTAAAGGTCGCAGGGGTCACAGATACGCAGTATTTT
14,TRBJ2-1,TRBV19,-,-,CASSIGDYYNEQFF,TGTGCCAGTAGTATTGGGGATTACTACAATGAGCAGTTCTTC
13,TRBJ1-1,TRBV14,-,TRBD1,CASSPFTGGEAFF,TGTGCCAGCAGCCCCTTCACAGGGGGGGAGGCTTTCTTT
14,TRBJ1-3,TRBV28,-,-,CASSLVGPGNTIYF,TGTGCCAGCAGTTTGGTCGGACCTGGAAACACCATATATTTT
15,TRBJ2-6,TRBV15,-,TRBD1,CATSTRDRATNVLTF,TGTGCCACCAGCACACGGGACAGGGCGACCAACGTCCTGACTTTC
11,TRBJ2-3,TRBV20-1,-,TRBD2,CSARTSDTQYF,TGCAGTGCGCGGACTAGTGATACGCAGTATTTT
15,TRBJ1-1,TRBV5-6,-,TRBD1,CASSLPTGLNTEAFF,TGTGCCAGCAGCTTGCCGACAGGGTTGAACACTGAAGCTTTCTTT
17,TRBJ2-1,TRBV15,-,-,CATSREQTTSSYNEQFF,TGTGCCACCAGCAGAGAGCAAACTACGAGCTCCTACAATGAGCAGTTCTTC
14,TRBJ1-6,TRBV7-6,-,-,CASSLADSNSPLHF,TGTGCCAGCAGCTTAGCCGACAGTAATTCACCCCTCCACTTT
17,TRBJ2-5,TRBV6-1,once,-,CASSEVARQMYQETQYF,TGTGCCAGCAGTGAAGTGGCTAGACAGATGTACCAAGAGACCCAGTACTTC
14,TRBJ2-2,TRBV9,-,-,CASSVERRAGELFF,TGTGCCAGCAGCGTAGAGCGTAGGGCCGGGGAGCTGTTTTTT
13,TRBJ1-6,TRBV30,-,-,CAWSAGHNSPLHF,TGTGCCTGGAGTGCGGGGCACAATTCACCCCTCCACTTT
14,TRBJ1-1,TRBV27,-,TRBD1,CASRRTGATTEAFF,TGTGCCAGCAGACGCACAGGGGCAACAACTGAAGCTTTCTTT
13,TRBJ2-5,TRBV19,-,-,CASSIPPVETQYF,TGTGCCAGTAGTATCCCTCCCGTGGAGACCCAGTACTTC
11,TRBJ2-4,TRBV6-5,-,-,CASSYSNIQYF,TGTGCCAGCAGTTACTCAAACATTCAGTACTTC
12,TRBJ2-5,TRBV6-5,few,-,CASSLSGGTQYF,TGTGCCAGCAGCCTCTCCGGAGGGACCCAGTACTTC
14,TRBJ1-6,TRBV5-1,once,-,CASRDGSIDSPLHF,TGCGCCAGCAGAGACGGGAGCATAGATTCACCCCTCCACTTT
14,TRBJ2-6,TRBV19,-,-,CASSMGSGANVLTF,TGTGCCAGTAGTATGGGGTCCGGGGCCAACGTCCTGACTTTC
14,TRBJ2-7,TRBV2,few,TRBD2,CASTRTSGSAEQYF,TGTGCCAGCACGCGGACTAGCGGGAGTGCCGAGCAGTACTTC
17,TRBJ2-2,TRBV5-1,-,TRBD2,CARSPTAGLALSGELFF,TGCGCCAGGAGCCCCACTGCGGGACTAGCGTTATCCGGGGAGCTGTTTTTT